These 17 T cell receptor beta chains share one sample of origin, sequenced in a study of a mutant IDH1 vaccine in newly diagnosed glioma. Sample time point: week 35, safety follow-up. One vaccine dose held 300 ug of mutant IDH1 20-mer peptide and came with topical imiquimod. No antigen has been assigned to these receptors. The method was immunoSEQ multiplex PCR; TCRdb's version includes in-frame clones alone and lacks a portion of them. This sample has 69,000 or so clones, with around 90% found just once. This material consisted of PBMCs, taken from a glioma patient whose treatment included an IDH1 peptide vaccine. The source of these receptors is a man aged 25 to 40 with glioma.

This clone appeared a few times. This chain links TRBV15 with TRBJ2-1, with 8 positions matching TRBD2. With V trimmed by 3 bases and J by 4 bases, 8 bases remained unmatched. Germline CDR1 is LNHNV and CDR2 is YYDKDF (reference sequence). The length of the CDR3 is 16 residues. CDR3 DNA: TGTGCCACCAGCAGGGCTCCGGGACTAGATTACAATGAGCAGTTCTTC. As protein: CATSRAPGLDYNEQFF.

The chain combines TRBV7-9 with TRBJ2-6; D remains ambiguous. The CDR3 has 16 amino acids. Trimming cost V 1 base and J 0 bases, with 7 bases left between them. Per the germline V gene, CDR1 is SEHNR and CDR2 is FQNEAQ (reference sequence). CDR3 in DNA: TGTGCCAGCAGCTTAGAGGGATACTCTGGGGCCAACGTCCTGACTTTC. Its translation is CASSLEGYSGANVLTF.

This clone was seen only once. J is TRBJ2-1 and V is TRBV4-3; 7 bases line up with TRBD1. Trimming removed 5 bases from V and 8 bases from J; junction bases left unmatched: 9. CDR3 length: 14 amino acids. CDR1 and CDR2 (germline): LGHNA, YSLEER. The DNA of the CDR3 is TGCGCCAGCAGCGCCCGACAGGGTCTTTATGAGCAGTTCTTC. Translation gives CASSARQGLYEQFF.

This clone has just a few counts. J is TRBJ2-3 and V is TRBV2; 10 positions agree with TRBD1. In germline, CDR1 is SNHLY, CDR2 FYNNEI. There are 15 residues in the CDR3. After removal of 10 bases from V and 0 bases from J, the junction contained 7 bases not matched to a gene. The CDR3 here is CATSGQGVSTDTQYF. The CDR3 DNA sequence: TGTGCCACCTCAGGACAGGGGGTCAGCACAGATACGCAGTATTTT.

CDR3 bases: TGTGCCAGCAGCCCCACCGGGACAGGGGGTATTGGCTACACCTTC. Protein: CASSPTGTGGIGYTF. The chain employs TRBV7-9 and TRBJ1-2; 11 bases map to TRBD1. The length of the CDR3 is 15 residues. V lost 5 bases, J lost 7 bases, and 9 bases stayed unmatched. Germline CDR1 and CDR2: SEHNR and FQNEAQ (reference sequence).

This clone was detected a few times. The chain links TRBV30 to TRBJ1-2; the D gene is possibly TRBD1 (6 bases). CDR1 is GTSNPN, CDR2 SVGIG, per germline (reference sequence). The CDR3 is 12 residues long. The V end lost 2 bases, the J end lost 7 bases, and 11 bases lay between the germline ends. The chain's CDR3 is CAWSQGNGGYTF. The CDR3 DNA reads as TGTGCCTGGAGTCAGGGGAACGGTGGCTACACCTTC.

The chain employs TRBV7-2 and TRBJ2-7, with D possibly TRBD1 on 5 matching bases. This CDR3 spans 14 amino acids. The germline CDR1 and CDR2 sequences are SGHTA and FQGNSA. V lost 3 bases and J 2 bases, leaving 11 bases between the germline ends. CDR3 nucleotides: TGTGCCAGCAGCTTTACAGGAGCCCCCTACGAGCAGTACTTC. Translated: CASSFTGAPYEQYF.

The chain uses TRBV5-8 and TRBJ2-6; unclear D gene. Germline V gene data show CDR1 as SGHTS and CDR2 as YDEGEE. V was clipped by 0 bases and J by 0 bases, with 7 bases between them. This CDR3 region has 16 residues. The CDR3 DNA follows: TGTGCCAGCAGCTTGGCCGGATTCTCTGGGGCCAACGTCCTGACTTTC. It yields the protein CASSLAGFSGANVLTF. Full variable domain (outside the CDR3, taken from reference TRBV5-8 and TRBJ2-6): EAGVTQSPTHLIKTRGQQATLRCSPISGHTSVYWYQQALGLGLQFLLWYDEGEERNRGNFPPRFSGRQFPNYSSELNVNALELEDSALYLCASSLAGFSGANVLTFGAGSRLTVL.

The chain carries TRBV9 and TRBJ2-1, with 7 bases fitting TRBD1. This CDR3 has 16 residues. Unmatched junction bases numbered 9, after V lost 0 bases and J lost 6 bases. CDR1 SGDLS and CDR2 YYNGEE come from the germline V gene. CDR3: CASSVVRGPLGNEQFF. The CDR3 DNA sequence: TGTGCCAGCAGCGTAGTTAGGGGGCCGTTGGGCAATGAGCAGTTCTTC.

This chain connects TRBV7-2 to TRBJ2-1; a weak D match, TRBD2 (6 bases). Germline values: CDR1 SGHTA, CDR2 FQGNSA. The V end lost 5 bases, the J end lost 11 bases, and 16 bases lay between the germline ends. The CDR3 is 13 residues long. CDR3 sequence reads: CASSARLEAQQFF. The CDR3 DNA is TGTGCCAGCAGCGCCCGACTAGAAGCTCAGCAGTTCTTC.

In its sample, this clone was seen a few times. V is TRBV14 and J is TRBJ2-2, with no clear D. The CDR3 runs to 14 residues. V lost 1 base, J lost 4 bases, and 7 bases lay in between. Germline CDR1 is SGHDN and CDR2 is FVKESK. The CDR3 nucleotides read TGTGCCAGCAGCCAAGGGGTTTCCACCGGGGAGCTGTTTTTT. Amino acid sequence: CASSQGVSTGELFF.

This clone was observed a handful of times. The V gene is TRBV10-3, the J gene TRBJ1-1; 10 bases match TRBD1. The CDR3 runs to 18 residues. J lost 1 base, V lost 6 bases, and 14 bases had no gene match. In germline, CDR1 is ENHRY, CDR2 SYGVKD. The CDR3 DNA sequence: TGTGCCATCAGAACAGTCCCGGGACAGGGGTCGGGGAACACTGAAGCTTTCTTT. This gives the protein CAIRTVPGQGSGNTEAFF.

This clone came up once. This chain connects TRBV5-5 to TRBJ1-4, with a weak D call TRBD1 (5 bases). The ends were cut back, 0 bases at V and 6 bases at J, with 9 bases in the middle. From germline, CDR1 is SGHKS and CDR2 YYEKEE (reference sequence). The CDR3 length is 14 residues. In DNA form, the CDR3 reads TGTGCCAGCAGCTTGGCAGGGATTGATGAAAAACTGTTTTTT. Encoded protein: CASSLAGIDEKLFF.

DNA of the CDR3: TGTGCCAGCAGCGTAGTGAGCGGAGCCAAAAACATTCAGTACTTC. Protein: CASSVVSGAKNIQYF. This chain uses TRBV9 with TRBJ2-4, with D tentatively TRBD2 (5 bases). Germline V gene lookup returns CDR1 SGDLS and CDR2 YYNGEE. CDR3 length: 15 residues. V lost 0 bases, J lost 0 bases, and 7 bases lay in between. The variable domain in full, completed from reference TRBV9 and TRBJ2-4, reads DSGVTQTPKHLITATGQRVTLRCSPRSGDLSVYWYQQSLDQGLQFLIQYYNGEERAKGNILERFSAQQFPDLHSELNLSSLELGDSALYFCASSVVSGAKNIQYFGAGTRLSVL.

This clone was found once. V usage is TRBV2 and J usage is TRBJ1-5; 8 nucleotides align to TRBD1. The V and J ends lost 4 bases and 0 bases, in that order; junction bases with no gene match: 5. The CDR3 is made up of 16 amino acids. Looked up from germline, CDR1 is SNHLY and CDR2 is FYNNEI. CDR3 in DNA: TGTGCCAGCAGTGCTGGGACAGGTCATAGCAATCAGCCCCAGCATTTT. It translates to CASSAGTGHSNQPQHF.

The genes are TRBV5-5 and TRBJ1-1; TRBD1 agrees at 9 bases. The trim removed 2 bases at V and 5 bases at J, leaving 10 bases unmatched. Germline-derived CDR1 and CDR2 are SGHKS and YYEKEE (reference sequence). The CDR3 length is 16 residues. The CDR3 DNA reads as TGTGCCAGCAGCTTACAGGGGGCGCGGGGATGGACTGAAGCTTTCTTT. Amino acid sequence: CASSLQGARGWTEAFF. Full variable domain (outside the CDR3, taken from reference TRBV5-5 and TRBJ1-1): DAGVTQSPTHLIKTRGQQVTLRCSPISGHKSVSWYQQVLGQGPQFIFQYYEKEERGRGNFPDRFSARQFPNYSSELNVNALLLGDSALYLCASSLQGARGWTEAFFGQGTRLTVV.

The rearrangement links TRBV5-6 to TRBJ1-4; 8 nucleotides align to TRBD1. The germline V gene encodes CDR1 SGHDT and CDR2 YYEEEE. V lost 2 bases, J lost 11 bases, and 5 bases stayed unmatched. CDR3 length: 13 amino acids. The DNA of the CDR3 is TGTGCCAGCAGCTTCGCGGACAGGGCCAAACTGTTTTTT. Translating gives CASSFADRAKLFF.